Below, 17 T cell receptor beta chains from the same sample are listed, as sequenced in a study of blood T cell repertoires in COVID-19. The method was immunoSEQ multiplex PCR; TCRdb's version includes in-frame clones alone and lacks a portion of them. Seen here are some 210,000 clones, 80% to 90% observed once, and the top ten hold less than 8%. The specimen was peripheral blood. The receptors were sampled from a woman between 45 and 65 years old with active or convalescent COVID-19.

The CDR3 coding sequence is TGTGCCAGCAGCTTTTTCGGGGAAGTGGGGTCACCCCTCCACTTT. Its protein is CASSFFGEVGSPLHF. The chain links TRBV7-8 to TRBJ1-6, with D hard to call. This CDR3 comprises 15 residues. Germline assignment: CDR1 SGHVS and CDR2 FQNEAQ. Trimming left V 3 bases short and J 10 bases short, with 16 bases between.

This clone was recorded only once. The rearrangement links TRBV11-1 to TRBJ2-7; tentative D call: TRBD1 (6 bases). Deletions cut 2 bases from V and 2 bases from J, with 13 bases between. This CDR3 is 15 amino acids long. Germline CDR1 is SGHAT and CDR2 is FQDESV (reference sequence). CDR3 amino acids: CASSLRQVSTYEQYF. In DNA, the CDR3 is TGTGCCAGCAGCTTACGACAGGTCTCGACCTACGAGCAGTACTTC.

This chain joins TRBV28 and TRBJ2-7, with 7 positions matching TRBD2. The V and J ends lost 5 bases and 2 bases, in that order; junction bases with no gene match: 6. The length of the CDR3 is 14 residues. Per germline, CDR1 MDHEN and CDR2 SYDVKM. This CDR3 reads CASSTPGGTYEQYV. Here the CDR3 DNA reads TGTGCCAGCAGTACCCCCGGGGGGACCTACGAGCAGTACGTC.

This chain links TRBV28 with TRBJ2-7; 7 bases match TRBD2. Germline V gene lookup returns CDR1 MDHEN and CDR2 SYDVKM. CDR3 size: 14 residues. Trimming cost V 7 bases and J 3 bases; bases outside gene matches: 9. CDR3 residues: CASIRPGGHYEQYF. CDR3 DNA: TGTGCCAGCATCCGCCCGGGAGGCCACTACGAGCAGTACTTC.

The chain is built from TRBV3-1 (or the pseudogene TRBV3-2) and TRBJ1-2; D remains unclear. CDR1 and CDR2 (germline): LGHDT, YNNKEL (reference sequence). The CDR3 has 14 amino acids. Trimming took off 1 base at V and 3 bases at J, with 9 bases between the two ends. CDR3 bases: TGTGCCAGCAGCCAAGGTCAGGTTGACTATGGCTACACCTTC. Amino acid sequence: CASSQGQVDYGYTF.

CDR3 sequence: CATSGQSGYSNQPQHF. CDR3 coding DNA: TGTGCCACCAGCGGACAGTCAGGCTATAGCAATCAGCCCCAGCATTTT. The chain is built from TRBV15 and TRBJ1-5; D is perhaps TRBD1 (6 bases). The V and J ends lost 5 bases and 0 bases respectively, with 14 bases between them. The CDR3 has 16 residues. CDR1 and CDR2 (germline): LNHNV, YYDKDF (reference sequence). Variable domain in full (rest from reference TRBV15 and TRBJ1-5): DAMVIQNPRYQVTQFGKPVTLSCSQTLNHNVMYWYQQKSSQAPKLLFHYYDKDFNNEADTPDNFQSRRPNTSFCFLDIRSPGLGDTAMYLCATSGQSGYSNQPQHFGDGTRLSIL.

The J gene is TRBJ1-1, the V gene TRBV3-1 (or the pseudogene TRBV3-2), with 11 nucleotides matching TRBD1. The CDR3 is 13 amino acids. Unmatched junction bases numbered 7, after V lost 5 bases and J lost 11 bases. CDR1 LGHDT and CDR2 YNNKEL come from the germline V gene (reference sequence). The CDR3, as DNA: TGTGCCAGCAGCGGGGACAGGGGGGCTTGGGCTTTCTTT. Its protein is CASSGDRGAWAFF.

The J gene is TRBJ2-3, the V gene TRBV24-1; 9 positions match TRBD2. J lost 3 bases, V lost 3 bases, and 9 bases had no gene match. CDR1 KGHDR and CDR2 SFDVKD come from the germline V gene. This CDR3 contains 17 residues. The CDR3: CATSDPLSGGLTDTQYF. The CDR3 nucleotides read TGTGCCACCAGTGATCCTCTTAGCGGGGGTCTAACAGATACGCAGTATTTT.

The chain links TRBV5-1 to TRBJ2-5; TRBD1 agrees at 10 bases. V dropped 5 bases and J dropped 2; count of bases not matched to a gene: 9. The CDR3 loop spans 16 amino acids. Per germline, CDR1 SGHRS and CDR2 YFSETQ. CDR3 amino acids: CASRTGGKGGQETQYF. CDR3 coding DNA: TGCGCCAGCAGGACAGGGGGCAAGGGCGGGCAAGAGACCCAGTACTTC.

This clone has a handful of counts. The chain uses TRBV14 and TRBJ1-3; no reliable D call. The CDR3 spans 18 residues. Germline values: CDR1 SGHDN, CDR2 FVKESK. V shed 2 bases and J shed 0 bases, with 17 bases lying between them. The CDR3 sequence: CASSQRTPRGYSGNTIYF. The CDR3 nucleotides read TGTGCCAGCAGCCAAAGGACCCCGCGGGGATACTCTGGAAACACCATATATTTT.

In DNA form, the CDR3 reads TGTGCCAGCAGATATACAGGGGAAAGTTCACCCCTCCACTTT. Its translation: CASRYTGESSPLHF. J is TRBJ1-6 and V is TRBV2, with TRBD1 identical over 7 bases. The CDR3 loop spans 14 amino acids. Germline lookup yields CDR1 SNHLY and CDR2 FYNNEI. Trimming cost V 6 bases and J 9 bases; bases outside gene matches: 8.

The J gene is TRBJ2-3, the V gene TRBV10-3; possibly TRBD2 for D (5 bases). CDR1 ENHRY and CDR2 SYGVKD come from the germline V gene. The CDR3 is 14 amino acids. V was shortened by 8 bases and J by 2 bases, with 14 bases between the two germline ends. CDR3 protein: CAIGLRENTDTQYF. As DNA, the CDR3 is TGTGCCATCGGCCTCCGGGAAAACACAGATACGCAGTATTTT.

This rearrangement joins TRBV5-5 to TRBJ1-2, with D possibly being TRBD1 (5 bases). The V gene lost 3 bases and the J gene lost 6 bases, with 12 bases spanning the gap. The CDR3 is made up of 13 amino acids. The V gene's germline CDR1 is SGHKS and CDR2 YYEKEE (reference sequence). The CDR3 region is CASSWGTGNGYTF. The CDR3 coding sequence is TGTGCCAGCAGCTGGGGAACAGGCAATGGCTACACCTTC.

The genes are TRBV19 and TRBJ1-5; tentatively, D is TRBD1 (5 bases). Germline V gene lookup returns CDR1 LNHDA and CDR2 SQIVND (reference sequence). The CDR3 is made up of 14 amino acids. With 6 bases removed from V and 2 bases from J, the gap between germline ends came to 11 bases. The CDR3 loop reads CASSSTGGNQPQHF. CDR3 bases: TGTGCCAGTAGCTCCACGGGGGGCAATCAGCCCCAGCATTTT.

The CDR3 reads CASSERAGRPNEQYF. The CDR3 DNA is TGTGCCAGCAGTGAACGTGCGGGGAGGCCGAACGAGCAGTACTTC. The chain employs TRBV6-4 and TRBJ2-7; D is possibly TRBD2 (6 bases). Germline V CDR1 and CDR2: MRHNA, SNTAGT. Trimming took 3 bases from V and 5 from J, leaving 17 bases between them. This CDR3 spans 15 amino acids.

This clone was seen only a few times. The chain uses TRBV10-2 and TRBJ2-1; tentatively, D is TRBD2 (6 bases). Germline V gene data show CDR1 as WSHSY and CDR2 as SAAADI. V lost 6 bases and J 0 bases, leaving 15 bases between the germline ends. The CDR3 contains 16 residues. The CDR3 bases are TGCGCCAGCAGGGTCCCGGGACTTGACTCCTACAATGAGCAGTTCTTC. This gives the protein CASRVPGLDSYNEQFF.

This chain connects TRBV20-1 to TRBJ1-5, with a possible D match to TRBD1 (5 bases). The CDR3 is 15 residues long. Trimming cost V 3 bases and J 0 bases, with 12 bases left between them. The germline CDR1 and CDR2 sequences are DFQATT and SNEGSKA (reference sequence). The CDR3 sequence is CSASLGPNSNQPQHF. CDR3 DNA: TGCAGTGCTAGTTTGGGGCCGAATAGCAATCAGCCCCAGCATTTT.